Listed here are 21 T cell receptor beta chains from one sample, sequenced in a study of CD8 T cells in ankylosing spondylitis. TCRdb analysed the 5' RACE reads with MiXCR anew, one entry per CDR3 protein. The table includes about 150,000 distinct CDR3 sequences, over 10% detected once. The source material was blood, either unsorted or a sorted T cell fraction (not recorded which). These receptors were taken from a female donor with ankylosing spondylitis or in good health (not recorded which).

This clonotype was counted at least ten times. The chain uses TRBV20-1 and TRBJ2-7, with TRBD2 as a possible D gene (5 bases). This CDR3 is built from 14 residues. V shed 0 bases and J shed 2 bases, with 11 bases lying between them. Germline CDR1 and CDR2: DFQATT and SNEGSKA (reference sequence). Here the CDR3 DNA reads TGCAGTGCTAGAGAGAGCGGAACCACCTACGAGCAGTACTTC. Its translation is CSARESGTTYEQYF.

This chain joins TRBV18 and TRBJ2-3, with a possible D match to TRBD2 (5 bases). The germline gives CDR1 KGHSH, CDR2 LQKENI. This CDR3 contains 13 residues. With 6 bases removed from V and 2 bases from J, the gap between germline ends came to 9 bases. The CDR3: CASSAGSTDTQYF. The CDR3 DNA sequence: TGTGCCAGCTCTGCGGGTTCCACAGATACGCAGTATTTT.

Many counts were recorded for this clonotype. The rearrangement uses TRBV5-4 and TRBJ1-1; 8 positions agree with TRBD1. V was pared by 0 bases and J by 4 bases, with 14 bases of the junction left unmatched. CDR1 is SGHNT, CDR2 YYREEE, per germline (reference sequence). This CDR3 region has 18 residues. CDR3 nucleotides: TGTGCCAGCAGCTTGGGTCCTAGCCCAGGGACAGGAGGCACTGAAGCTTTCTTT. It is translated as CASSLGPSPGTGGTEAFF.

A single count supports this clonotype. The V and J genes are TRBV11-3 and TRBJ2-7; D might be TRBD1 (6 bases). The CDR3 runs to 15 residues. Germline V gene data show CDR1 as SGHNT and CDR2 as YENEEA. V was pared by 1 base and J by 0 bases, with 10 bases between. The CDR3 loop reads CASSLVRDNSYEQYF. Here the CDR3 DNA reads TGTGCCAGCAGCTTAGTCCGGGACAACTCCTACGAGCAGTACTTC. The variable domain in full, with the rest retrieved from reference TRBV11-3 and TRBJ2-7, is EAGVVQSPRYKIIEKKQPVAFWCNPISGHNTLYWYLQNLGQGPELLIRYENEEAVDDSQLPKDRFSAERLKGVDSTLKIQPAELGDSAVYLCASSLVRDNSYEQYFGPGTRLTVT.

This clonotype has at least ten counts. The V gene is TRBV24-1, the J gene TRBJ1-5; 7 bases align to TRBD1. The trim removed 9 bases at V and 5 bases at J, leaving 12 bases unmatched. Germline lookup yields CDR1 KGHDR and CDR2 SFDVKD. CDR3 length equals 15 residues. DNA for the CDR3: TGTGCCACCTCACCGGGACAGCGGATCGATCAGCCCCAGCATTTT. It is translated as CATSPGQRIDQPQHF.

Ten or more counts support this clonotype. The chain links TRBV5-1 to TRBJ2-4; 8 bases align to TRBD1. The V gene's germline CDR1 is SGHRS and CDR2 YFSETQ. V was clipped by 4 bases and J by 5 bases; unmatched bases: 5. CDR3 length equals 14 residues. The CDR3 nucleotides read TGCGCCAGCAGCCCCAGGGACAGGCAAAACATTCAGTACTTC. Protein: CASSPRDRQNIQYF. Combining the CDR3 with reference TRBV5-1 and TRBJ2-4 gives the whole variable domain KAGVTQTPRYLIKTRGQQVTLSCSPISGHRSVSWYQQTPGQGLQFLFEYFSETQRNKGNFPGRFSGRQFSNSRSEMNVSTLELGDSALYLCASSPRDRQNIQYFGAGTRLSVL.

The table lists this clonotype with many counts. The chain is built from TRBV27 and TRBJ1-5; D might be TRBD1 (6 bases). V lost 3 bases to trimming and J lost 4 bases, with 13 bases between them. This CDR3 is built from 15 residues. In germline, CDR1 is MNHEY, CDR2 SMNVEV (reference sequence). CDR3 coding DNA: TGTGCCAGCAGTTTCCCACAGGGAAAGAATCAGCCCCAGCATTTT. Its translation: CASSFPQGKNQPQHF.

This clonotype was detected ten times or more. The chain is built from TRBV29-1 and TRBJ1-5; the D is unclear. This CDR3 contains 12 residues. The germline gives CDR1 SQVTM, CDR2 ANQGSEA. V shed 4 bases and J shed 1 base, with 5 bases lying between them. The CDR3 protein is CSVAGSNQPQHF. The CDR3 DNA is TGCAGCGTTGCAGGCAGCAATCAGCCCCAGCATTTT. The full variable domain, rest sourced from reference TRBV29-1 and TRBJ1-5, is SAVISQKPSRDICQRGTSLTIQCQVDSQVTMMFWYRQQPGQSLTLIATANQGSEATYESGFVIDKFPISRPNLTFSTLTVSNMSPEDSSIYLCSVAGSNQPQHFGDGTRLSIL.

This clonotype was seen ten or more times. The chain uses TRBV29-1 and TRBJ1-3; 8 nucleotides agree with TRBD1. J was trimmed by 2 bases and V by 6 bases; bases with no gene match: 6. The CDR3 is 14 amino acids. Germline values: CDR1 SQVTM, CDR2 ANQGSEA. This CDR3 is CSVADRGTGNTIYF. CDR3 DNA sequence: TGCAGCGTGGCCGACAGGGGAACTGGAAACACCATATATTTT. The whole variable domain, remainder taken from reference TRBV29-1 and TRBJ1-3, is SAVISQKPSRDICQRGTSLTIQCQVDSQVTMMFWYRQQPGQSLTLIATANQGSEATYESGFVIDKFPISRPNLTFSTLTVSNMSPEDSSIYLCSVADRGTGNTIYFGEGSWLTVV.

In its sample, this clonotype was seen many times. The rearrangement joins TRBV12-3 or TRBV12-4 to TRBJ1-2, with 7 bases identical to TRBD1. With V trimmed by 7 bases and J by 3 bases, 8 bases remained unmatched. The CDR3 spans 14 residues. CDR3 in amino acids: CASTVTGVYYGYTF. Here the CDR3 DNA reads TGTGCCAGCACAGTTACAGGGGTCTACTATGGCTACACCTTC.

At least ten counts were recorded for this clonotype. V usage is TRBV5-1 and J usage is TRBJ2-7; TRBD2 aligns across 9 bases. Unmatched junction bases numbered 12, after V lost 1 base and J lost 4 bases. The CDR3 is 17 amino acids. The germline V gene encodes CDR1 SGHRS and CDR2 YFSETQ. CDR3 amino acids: CASSLISRAGGGYEQYF. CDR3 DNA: TGCGCCAGCAGCTTGATATCCCGAGCGGGAGGAGGGTACGAGCAGTACTTC.

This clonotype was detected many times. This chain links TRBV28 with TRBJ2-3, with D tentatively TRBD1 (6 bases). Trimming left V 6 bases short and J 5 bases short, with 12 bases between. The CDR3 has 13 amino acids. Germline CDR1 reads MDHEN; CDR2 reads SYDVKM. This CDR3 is CASRQQGRDTQYF. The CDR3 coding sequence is TGTGCCAGCAGGCAACAGGGAAGAGATACGCAGTATTTT.

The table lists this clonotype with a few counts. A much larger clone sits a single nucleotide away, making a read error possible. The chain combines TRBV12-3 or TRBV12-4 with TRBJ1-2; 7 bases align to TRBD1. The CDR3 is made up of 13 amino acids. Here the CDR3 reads CASSLGQGDGYPF. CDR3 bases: TGTGCCAGCAGTTTAGGACAGGGTGATGGCTACCCCTTC.

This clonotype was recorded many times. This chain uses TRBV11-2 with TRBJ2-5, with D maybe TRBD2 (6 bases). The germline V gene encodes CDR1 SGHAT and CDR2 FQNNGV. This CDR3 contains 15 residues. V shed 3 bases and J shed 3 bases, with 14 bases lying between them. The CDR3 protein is CASSLVSAGEETQYF. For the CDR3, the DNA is TGTGCCAGCAGCTTGGTCTCAGCGGGCGAAGAGACCCAGTACTTC.

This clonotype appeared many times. The CDR3 coding sequence is TGTGCCAGCAGCCAAGTTCAGGGAAGGGAGTTCTTC. This codes for CASSQVQGREFF. V gene TRBV14 combines with J gene TRBJ2-1, with a possible D match to TRBD1 (5 bases). Germline CDR1 and CDR2: SGHDN and FVKESK. V lost 1 base and J lost 14, with 12 bases in between. CDR3 length: 12 residues.

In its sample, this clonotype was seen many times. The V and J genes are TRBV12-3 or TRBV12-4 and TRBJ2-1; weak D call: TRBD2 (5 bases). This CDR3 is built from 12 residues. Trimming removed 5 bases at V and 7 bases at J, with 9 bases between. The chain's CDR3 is CASSPTRNEQFF. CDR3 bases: TGTGCCAGCAGTCCCACTAGGAATGAGCAGTTCTTC.

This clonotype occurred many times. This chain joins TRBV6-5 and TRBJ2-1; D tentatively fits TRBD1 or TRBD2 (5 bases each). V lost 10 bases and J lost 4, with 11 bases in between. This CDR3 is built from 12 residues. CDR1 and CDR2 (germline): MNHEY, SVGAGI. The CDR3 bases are TGTGCCACCCTGAGGGGTTACAATGAGCAGTTCTTC. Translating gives CATLRGYNEQFF.

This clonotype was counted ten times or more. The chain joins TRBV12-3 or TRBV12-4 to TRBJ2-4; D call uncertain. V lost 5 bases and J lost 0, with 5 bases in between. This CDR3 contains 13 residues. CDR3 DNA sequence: TGTGCCAGCAGTCTTCAAGCCAAAAACATTCAGTACTTC. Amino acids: CASSLQAKNIQYF.

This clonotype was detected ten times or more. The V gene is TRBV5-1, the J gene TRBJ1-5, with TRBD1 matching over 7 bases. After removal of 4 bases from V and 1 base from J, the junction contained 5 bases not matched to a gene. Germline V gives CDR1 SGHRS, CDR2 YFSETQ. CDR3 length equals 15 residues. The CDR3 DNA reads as TGCGCCAGCAGCCGGACAGGAGAGAGCAATCAGCCCCAGCATTTT. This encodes CASSRTGESNQPQHF.

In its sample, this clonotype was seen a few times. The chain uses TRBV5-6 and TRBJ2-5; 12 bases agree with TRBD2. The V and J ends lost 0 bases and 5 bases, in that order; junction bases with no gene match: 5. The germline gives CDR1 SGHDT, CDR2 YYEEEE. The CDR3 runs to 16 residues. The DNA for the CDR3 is TGTGCCAGCAGCTTGGTTGTCCTAGCGGGAGGGGAGACCCAGTACTTC. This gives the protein CASSLVVLAGGETQYF.

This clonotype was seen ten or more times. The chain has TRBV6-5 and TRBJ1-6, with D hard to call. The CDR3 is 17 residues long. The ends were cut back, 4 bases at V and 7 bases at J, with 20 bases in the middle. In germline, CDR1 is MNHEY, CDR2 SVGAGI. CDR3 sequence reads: CASSSKLPRNSNSPLHF. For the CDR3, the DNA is TGTGCCAGCAGTTCTAAACTTCCGCGGAATTCAAATTCACCCCTCCACTTT.